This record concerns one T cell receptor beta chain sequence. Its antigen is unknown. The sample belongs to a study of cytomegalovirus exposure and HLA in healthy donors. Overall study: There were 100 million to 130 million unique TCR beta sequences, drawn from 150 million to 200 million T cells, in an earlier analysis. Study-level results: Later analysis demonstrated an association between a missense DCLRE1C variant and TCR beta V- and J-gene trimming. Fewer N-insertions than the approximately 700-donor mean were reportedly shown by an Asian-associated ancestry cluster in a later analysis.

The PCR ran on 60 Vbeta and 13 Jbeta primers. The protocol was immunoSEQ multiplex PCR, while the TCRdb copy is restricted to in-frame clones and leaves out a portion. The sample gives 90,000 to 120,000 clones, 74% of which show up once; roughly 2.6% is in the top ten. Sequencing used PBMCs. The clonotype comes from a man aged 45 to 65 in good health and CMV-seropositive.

CDR3: CASSAGTGGNYGYTF. The DNA of the CDR3 is TGTGCCAGCAGCGCCGGGACAGGGGGAAACTATGGCTACACCTTC. The chain is built from TRBV9 and TRBJ1-2; 11 nucleotides agree with TRBD1. The CDR3 covers 15 residues. Germline V gene lookup returns CDR1 SGDLS and CDR2 YYNGEE. Losses at the gene ends were 3 bases for V and 2 bases for J; bases not matched to a gene: 3. Variable domain in full (rest from reference TRBV9 and TRBJ1-2): DSGVTQTPKHLITATGQRVTLRCSPRSGDLSVYWYQQSLDQGLQFLIQYYNGEERAKGNILERFSAQQFPDLHSELNLSSLELGDSALYFCASSAGTGGNYGYTFGSGTRLTVV.